This TCR beta chain originates from a study of T cell changes during pregnancy in multiple sclerosis. Repertoires were generated with immunoSEQ multiplex PCR, while TCRdb's copy carries only in-frame clones and drops some. This sample has approximately 40,000 clones, with 70% to 90% found just once. The junction had 3 bases not matched to a gene; V was cut back by 2 bases and J by 3 bases. This CDR3 has 15 amino acids. CDR1 is MDHEN and CDR2 is SYDVKM in the germline V gene. This specimen consisted of CD4+ T cells from peripheral blood mononuclear cells, obtained in the first trimester of pregnancy. The receptor was isolated from a female donor with multiple sclerosis, enrolled in a pregnancy study. This chain connects TRBV28 to TRBJ2-1, with 8 bases matching TRBD2. The CDR3 region is CASSLGLAGYNEQFF. The CDR3, as DNA: TGTGCCAGCAGTTTAGGGCTAGCGGGCTACAATGAGCAGTTCTTC. Drawing the rest from reference TRBV28 and TRBJ2-1, the complete variable domain is DVKVTQSSRYLVKRTGEKVFLECVQDMDHENMFWYRQDPGLGLRLIYFSYDVKMKEKGDIPEGYSVSREKKERFSLILESASTNQTSMYLCASSLGLAGYNEQFFGPGTRLTVL.